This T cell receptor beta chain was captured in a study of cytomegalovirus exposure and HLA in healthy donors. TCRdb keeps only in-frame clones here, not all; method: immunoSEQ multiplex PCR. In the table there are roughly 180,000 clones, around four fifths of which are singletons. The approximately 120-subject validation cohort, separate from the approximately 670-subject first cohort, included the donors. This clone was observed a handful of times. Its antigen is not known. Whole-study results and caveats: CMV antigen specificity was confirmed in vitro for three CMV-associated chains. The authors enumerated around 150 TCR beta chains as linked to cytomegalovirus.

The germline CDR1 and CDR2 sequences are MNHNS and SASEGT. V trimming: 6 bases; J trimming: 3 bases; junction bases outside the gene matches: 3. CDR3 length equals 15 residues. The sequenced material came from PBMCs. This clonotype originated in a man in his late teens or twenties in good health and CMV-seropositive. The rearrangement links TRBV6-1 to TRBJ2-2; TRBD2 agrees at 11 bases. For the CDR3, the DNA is TGTGCCAGCAGGGAACTAGCGGGAGACACCGGGGAGCTGTTTTTT. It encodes CASRELAGDTGELFF.